This TCR beta chain was sequenced during a study of control samples from healthy donors and cancer patients. TCRdb keeps only in-frame clones here, not all; method: immunoSEQ multiplex PCR. The profile shows tens of thousands of clones, about 96% of them singletons. The germline CDR1 and CDR2 sequences are SGHDN and FVKESK. The CDR3 spans 13 residues. V dropped 8 bases and J dropped 1 base, with 11 bases sitting between them. The rearrangement links TRBV14 to TRBJ1-1; D call uncertain. The material sequenced was blood. The sequence was collected from a woman aged 18-35 years in good health. This CDR3 reads CASERQANTEAFF. The CDR3 DNA reads TGTGCCAGCGAACGCCAGGCGAACACTGAAGCTTTCTTT. Full variable domain (missing parts from reference TRBV14 and TRBJ1-1): EAGVTQFPSHSVIEKGQTVTLRCDPISGHDNLYWYRRVMGKEIKFLLHFVKESKQDESGMPNNRFLAERTGGTYSTLKVQPAELEDSGVYFCASERQANTEAFFGQGTRLTVV.